These 12 T cell receptor beta chains originate from one sample sequenced in a study of neurological immune-mediated disorders. MiXCR was run by TCRdb on the 5' RACE reads, yielding one entry per CDR3 protein. Of approximately 45,000 distinct CDR3 sequences in the sample, about 14% are singletons; the top ten hold around 10%. The time point was: longitudinal time-point 3. The sequencing sample was made of PBMCs. The source is a man aged 25 to 40 in good health.

This clonotype appeared many times. The chain recombines TRBV20-1 with TRBJ1-5; D remains ambiguous. V lost 5 bases to trimming and J lost 3 bases, with 17 bases between them. Germline V gives CDR1 DFQATT, CDR2 SNEGSKA (reference sequence). This CDR3 has 15 amino acids. This CDR3 reads CSAPTGVDSNQPQHF. The DNA for the CDR3 is TGCAGTGCTCCGACCGGGGTCGATTCCAATCAGCCCCAGCATTTT.

With respect to this clonotype: Possible read error: a much larger clone is one base away. The genes are TRBV7-2 and TRBJ2-6, with 7 bases matching TRBD1. Germline loops: CDR1 SGHTA, CDR2 FQGNSA. The CDR3 extends over 15 amino acids. CDR3 amino acids: CASSLTGTGANVPTF. CDR3 nucleotides: TGTGCCAGCAGCTTGACAGGGACCGGGGCCAACGTCCCGACTTTC.

This clonotype appeared many times. The V call is TRBV28, the J call TRBJ2-7; D is unclear. The germline CDR1 and CDR2 sequences are MDHEN and SYDVKM. The CDR3 runs 14 residues. V lost 2 bases and J lost 3, with 11 bases in between. CDR3 amino acids: CASSLTFPDYEQYF. Here the CDR3 DNA reads TGTGCCAGCAGTTTAACCTTCCCAGACTACGAGCAGTACTTC. The full variable domain, completed using reference TRBV28 and TRBJ2-7, is DVKVTQSSRYLVKRTGEKVFLECVQDMDHENMFWYRQDPGLGLRLIYFSYDVKMKEKGDIPEGYSVSREKKERFSLILESASTNQTSMYLCASSLTFPDYEQYFGPGTRLTVT.

This clonotype has a count of ten or more. The CDR3 is CASSLAGQVWGYTF. DNA for the CDR3: TGTGCCAGCAGCTTAGCGGGACAGGTGTGGGGCTACACCTTC. The chain employs TRBV7-9 and TRBJ1-2, with 8 nucleotides matching TRBD1. V trimming: 0 bases; J trimming: 8 bases; junction bases outside the gene matches: 5. Germline V CDR1 and CDR2: SEHNR, FQNEAQ (reference sequence). The CDR3 sequence is 14 residues long. Drawing the rest from reference TRBV7-9 and TRBJ1-2, the complete variable domain is DTGVSQNPRHKITKRGQNVTFRCDPISEHNRLYWYRQTLGQGPEFLTYFQNEAQLEKSRLLSDRFSAERPKGSFSTLEIQRTEQGDSAMYLCASSLAGQVWGYTFGSGTRLTVV.

This clonotype was picked up many times. The J gene is TRBJ1-2, the V gene TRBV15; 10 nucleotides line up with TRBD1. V shed 3 bases, J shed 7 bases, and the junction held 11 bases outside the gene matches. Germline loops: CDR1 LNHNV, CDR2 YYDKDF (reference sequence). This CDR3 has 16 residues. The CDR3 sequence is CATSSSGTGVLGGYTF. The DNA of the CDR3 is TGTGCCACCAGCAGTTCCGGGACAGGGGTTTTGGGTGGCTACACCTTC.

This clonotype occurred a few times. The chain is built from TRBV6-1 and TRBJ2-1, with D possibly being TRBD1 (6 bases). Looked up from germline, CDR1 is MNHNS and CDR2 is SASEGT. CDR3 length: 14 amino acids. Trimming removed 5 bases from V and 10 bases from J, with 18 bases in between. The CDR3 DNA follows: TGTGCCAGCAGTCAAGGGGGTAGCGTCAAAGAGCAGTTCTTC. The encoded protein is CASSQGGSVKEQFF.

This clonotype was found many times. The rearrangement joins TRBV5-8 to TRBJ2-7; no clear D gene. Germline CDR1 is SGHTS and CDR2 is YDEGEE. V was pared by 4 bases and J by 5 bases, with 13 bases between. The CDR3 extends over 13 amino acids. Here the CDR3 DNA reads TGTGCCAGCAGCCGCGCTAGGACCCACGAGCAGTACTTC. Translation: CASSRARTHEQYF.

This clonotype has a count of ten or more. This chain uses TRBV6-4 with TRBJ2-3, with 8 bases matching TRBD1. Trimming cost V 2 bases and J 4 bases; bases outside gene matches: 2. Germline CDR1 is MRHNA and CDR2 is SNTAGT. The length of the CDR3 is 14 residues. In DNA, the CDR3 is TGTGCCAGCAGTGACATACAGGGGGCAGATACGCAGTATTTT. Encoded protein: CASSDIQGADTQYF.

Ten or more counts support this clonotype. This CDR3 is CASTQTGLINTEAFF. The CDR3 DNA follows: TGCGCCAGCACTCAAACGGGTCTCATAAACACTGAAGCTTTCTTT. The rearrangement uses TRBV5-1 and TRBJ1-1; D not resolved. V was trimmed by 6 bases and J by 2 bases, leaving 17 bases between them. The CDR3 consists of 15 residues. Germline-derived CDR1 and CDR2 are SGHRS and YFSETQ.

This clonotype was detected ten times or more. This sequence joins TRBV11-2 and TRBJ2-1; no firm D call. The germline V gene encodes CDR1 SGHAT and CDR2 FQNNGV. This CDR3 spans 14 amino acids. Trimming left V 4 bases short and J 0 bases short, with 7 bases between. This CDR3 is CASSSDISYNEQFF. CDR3 sequence (DNA): TGTGCCAGCAGCTCCGACATCTCCTACAATGAGCAGTTCTTC. Supplemented by reference TRBV11-2 and TRBJ2-1, the full variable domain reads EAGVAQSPRYKIIEKRQSVAFWCNPISGHATLYWYQQILGQGPKLLIQFQNNGVVDDSQLPKDRFSAERLKGVDSTLKIQPAKLEDSAVYLCASSSDISYNEQFFGPGTRLTVL.

This clonotype has a count of ten or more. DNA for the CDR3: TGCAGTGCCTCACTTCGGGAAGAGCAGTTCTTC. The encoded protein is CSASLREEQFF. The chain couples TRBV20-1 to TRBJ2-1, with D possibly TRBD2 on 5 matching bases. CDR1 and CDR2 from the germline V gene are DFQATT and SNEGSKA (reference sequence). Trimming removed 6 bases at V and 10 bases at J, with 13 bases between. This CDR3 spans 11 amino acids.

This clonotype was detected ten times or more. The chain couples TRBV20-1 to TRBJ2-2; the match to TRBD2 covers 13 bases. Germline loops: CDR1 DFQATT, CDR2 SNEGSKA (reference sequence). The CDR3 length is 15 residues. Losses at the gene ends were 5 bases for V and 7 bases for J; bases not matched to a gene: 7. CDR3 loop: CSALRTSGRIGELFF. In DNA, the CDR3 is TGCAGTGCTCTCCGGACTAGCGGGAGAATCGGGGAGCTGTTTTTT.